This T cell receptor beta chain appears in the sequencing data of a study of T-cell memory formation after mild COVID-19. Overall study: Largely donor-specific sequence clusters came from two donors. Study-level points and caveats: Cross-reactive memory appears to have joined, as suggested by some responding clones showing up in pre-infection memory. Later expanders leaned CD4+, whereas day 15 to 85 contracting clones were balanced CD4/CD8. CD4+ clones that contracted lay mainly in CM and EM; CD8+ ones lay in EMRA.

Trimming took 5 bases from V and 5 from J, leaving 7 bases between them. From germline, CDR1 is SGHRS and CDR2 YFSETQ. There are 11 residues in the CDR3. This clonotype was seen repeatedly, ten times or more. What it binds is not known. MiXCR was run by TCRdb on the 5' RACE reads, yielding one entry per CDR3 protein. This sample has 50,000 to 70,000 distinct CDR3 sequences, with more than 10% found just once. This clonotype was sampled from a young man who had mild COVID-19 (a few samples of this study predate the infection). Cell type and time point are not known. Sequencing was performed on PBMCs or a T cell subset sorted from them (not recorded which). The chain employs TRBV5-1 and TRBJ1-1; no reliable D call. CDR3 sequence: CASRLATEAFF. DNA for the CDR3: TGCGCCAGCAGGCTAGCTACTGAAGCTTTCTTT.